A single sample gave rise to the 11 T cell receptor beta chains below, sequenced in a study of blood T cells in healthy people across ages. It was with a sample-barcoded 5' primer and a J-beta primer mix that a second PCR of roughly 7 to 11 cycles was run. TCRdb reanalysed the 5' RACE reads using MiXCR and keeps one entry per CDR3 protein. In the table there are about 800,000 distinct CDR3 sequences, roughly 25% of which are singletons. A further study also used this sample, focusing on T cells of mothers and their children.

The source material was blood. These receptors all stem from a boy between 5 and 17 years old in good health.

This chain connects TRBV28 to TRBJ1-5, with D perhaps TRBD1 (6 bases). Trimming removed 2 bases from V and 7 bases from J, with 15 bases in between. CDR3 size: 15 residues. CDR1 is MDHEN and CDR2 is SYDVKM in the germline V gene. The CDR3 bases are TGTGCCAGCAGTTTACAGGGGAATGTCGGGCAGCCCCAGCATTTT. Translated: CASSLQGNVGQPQHF. Drawing the rest from reference TRBV28 and TRBJ1-5, the complete variable domain is DVKVTQSSRYLVKRTGEKVFLECVQDMDHENMFWYRQDPGLGLRLIYFSYDVKMKEKGDIPEGYSVSREKKERFSLILESASTNQTSMYLCASSLQGNVGQPQHFGDGTRLSIL.

This clonotype showed up many times. CDR3 sequence (DNA): TGCGCCAGCAAGGCCCAAGCGGCAACCTCCTACAATGAGCAGTTCTTC. It yields the protein CASKAQAATSYNEQFF. This chain uses TRBV5-1 with TRBJ2-1; D is perhaps TRBD2 (5 bases). Trimming removed 6 bases from V and 0 bases from J, with 16 bases in between. This CDR3 region has 16 residues. Germline V gene lookup returns CDR1 SGHRS and CDR2 YFSETQ.

The chain uses TRBV3-1 and TRBJ2-6; tentatively, D is TRBD1 (6 bases). The CDR3 length is 13 residues. V lost 5 bases to trimming and J lost 14 bases, with 16 bases between them. In germline, CDR1 is LGHDT, CDR2 YNNKEL (reference sequence). DNA of the CDR3: TGTGCCAGCAGCACCTGGACAGACCTCTTCCTGACTTTC. It specifies CASSTWTDLFLTF.

About this clonotype: One base away lies a much larger clone, so this may be a sequencing read error. The rearrangement joins TRBV5-1 to TRBJ1-1; unclear D gene. Germline V gene lookup returns CDR1 SGHRS and CDR2 YFSETQ. V dropped 0 bases and J dropped 1 base, with 7 bases sitting between them. The CDR3 is 14 residues long. In nucleotides, the CDR3 is TGCGCCAGCAGCTTGGGACATCCGAACACTGAAGCTTTCTTT. Protein sequence: CASSLGHPNTEAFF.

The rearrangement uses TRBV29-1 and TRBJ2-3; 9 bases match TRBD1. This CDR3 comprises 12 residues. Looked up from germline, CDR1 is SQVTM and CDR2 is ANQGSEA. The V gene end was trimmed by 6 bases and the J gene end by 6 bases; junction bases not matched to a gene: 4. The CDR3 DNA reads TGCAGCGTGGGACAGGGCGGTGATACGCAGTATTTT. This sequence encodes CSVGQGGDTQYF.

The chain employs TRBV4-3 and TRBJ2-1; 8 nucleotides align to TRBD2. Germline CDR1 is LGHNA and CDR2 is YSLEER. The CDR3 has 14 residues. The ends lost 4 bases at V and 7 bases at J; junction bases unmatched: 6. The CDR3 DNA is TGCGCCAGCAGCCCACGAGGACTAGCAAATGAGCAGTTCTTC. This gives the protein CASSPRGLANEQFF.

V usage is TRBV4-3 and J usage is TRBJ2-7; the D gene is possibly TRBD2 (7 bases). Deletions cut 1 base from V and 1 base from J, with 11 bases between. Germline V gives CDR1 LGHNA, CDR2 YSLEER. This CDR3 spans 15 amino acids. The CDR3 sequence: CASSQVAGASYEQYF. The CDR3 DNA reads as TGCGCCAGCAGCCAAGTTGCGGGGGCTTCCTACGAGCAGTACTTC.

The chain combines TRBV5-1 with TRBJ2-7, with 14 nucleotides matching TRBD2. The ends lost 7 bases at V and 1 base at J; junction bases unmatched: 4. The CDR3 length is 15 residues. Germline lookup yields CDR1 SGHRS and CDR2 YFSETQ. CDR3: CASGGTSGGSYEQYF. CDR3 bases: TGCGCCAGCGGAGGGACTAGCGGGGGATCCTACGAGCAGTACTTC.

This clonotype was recorded a few times. This sequence joins TRBV6-5 and TRBJ1-1; maybe TRBD1 (5 bases). The CDR3 length is 16 residues. Trimming shortened V by 6 bases and J by 1 base, and 18 bases separated the two germline ends. In germline, CDR1 is MNHEY, CDR2 SVGAGI. CDR3 sequence reads: CASRIISSRANTEAFF. The CDR3 nucleotides read TGTGCCAGCAGGATAATCTCCTCCAGGGCGAACACTGAAGCTTTCTTT.

The gene calls are TRBV20-1 and TRBJ2-7; D remains unclear. Germline V gives CDR1 DFQATT, CDR2 SNEGSKA (reference sequence). The CDR3 runs 11 residues. Trimming took off 0 bases at V and 6 bases at J, with 6 bases between the two ends. CDR3 in amino acids: CSARDSGEQYF. CDR3 nucleotides: TGCAGTGCTAGAGATTCCGGCGAGCAGTACTTC.

This chain uses TRBV29-1 with TRBJ2-1; 7 nucleotides align to TRBD1. Looked up from germline, CDR1 is SQVTM and CDR2 is ANQGSEA. CDR3 length: 13 amino acids. Germline trimming cut 5 bases from V and 5 bases from J; bases unmatched to any gene: 6. CDR3 residues: CSVSGGTDNEQFF. The CDR3 coding sequence is TGCAGCGTTTCAGGGGGAACGGACAATGAGCAGTTCTTC.